This T cell receptor beta chain was profiled in a study of T cell changes during pregnancy in multiple sclerosis. The method was immunoSEQ multiplex PCR; TCRdb's version includes in-frame clones alone and lacks a portion of them. The table records over 55,000 clones, 90% of them present only once. The V gene's germline CDR1 is SGHDT and CDR2 YYEEEE. Trimming took 5 bases from V and 7 from J; bases not matched to a gene: 5. This CDR3 comprises 14 residues. The material was peripheral blood, obtained after pregnancy. The rearrangement joins TRBV5-6 to TRBJ1-6; TRBD1 matches 8 bases. The clonotype originates from a female donor in good health, enrolled as a control in a pregnancy study. CDR3 in amino acids: CASRRTGRNSPLHF. CDR3 sequence (DNA): TGTGCCAGCAGACGGACAGGGCGGAATTCACCCCTCCACTTT.